The clone carrying this T cell receptor (beta chain) was seen a single time. Its target is unknown. The CDR3 covers 14 residues. V gave up 6 bases and J gave up 7 bases; unmatched junction bases: 6. Germline values: CDR1 MNHNS, CDR2 SASEGT. This sample was taken from a study of cytomegalovirus exposure and HLA in healthy donors. Findings and caveats of the study: CMV serostatus alone was available as immune exposure information.

The PCR had 60 Vbeta and 13 Jbeta primers. Profiling relied on immunoSEQ multiplex PCR, and the TCRdb table lists in-frame clones only, not all of them. The sample lists about 130,000 clones; about 80% were seen once. V gene TRBV6-1 combines with J gene TRBJ1-6; TRBD1 agrees at 7 bases. The TCR comes from a man aged 25-45 years in good health and CMV-seronegative. Sequenced material: PBMCs. CDR3 coding DNA: TGTGCCAGCAGACCCGGGACAGCAAATTCACCCCTCCACTTT. Amino acids: CASRPGTANSPLHF.